The next 24 T cell receptor beta chains were all read from a single sample in a study of blood T cell repertoires in COVID-19. The data were produced by immunoSEQ multiplex PCR, yet TCRdb's version contains in-frame clones alone and is incomplete. The table records about 160,000 clones, approximately 90% of them present only once. The sequencing sample was made of peripheral blood. The source of these receptors is a man in his thirties or forties with COVID-19, enrolled during active disease.

In the case of this clone: This same CDR3 is encoded by further DNA sequences in the sample. The chain combines TRBV6-5 with TRBJ2-1; 12 nucleotides align to TRBD1. Per the germline V gene, CDR1 is MNHEY and CDR2 is SVGAGI. The CDR3 runs to 14 residues. Trimming removed 7 bases from V and 6 bases from J; junction bases left unmatched: 4. The CDR3 nucleotides read TGTGCCAGCATTCGGGACAGGGGGCGCAATGAGCAGTTCTTC. This gives the protein CASIRDRGRNEQFF.

V gene TRBV13 combines with J gene TRBJ1-1, with 8 bases lining up with TRBD1. The CDR3 spans 15 residues. Per the germline V gene, CDR1 is PRHDT and CDR2 is FYEKMQ (reference sequence). Trimming removed 1 base from V and 4 bases from J; junction bases left unmatched: 5. CDR3 in DNA: TGTGCCAGCAGCTTAGCAGGGGGCTGGGGCACTGAAGCTTTCTTT. Translating gives CASSLAGGWGTEAFF.

The V and J genes are TRBV11-3 and TRBJ1-1; D gene ambiguous. The ends were cut back, 0 bases at V and 0 bases at J, with 11 bases in the middle. Germline V lookup: CDR1 SGHNT, CDR2 YENEEA. This CDR3 has 16 residues. DNA of the CDR3: TGTGCCAGCAGCTTAGATCTCGCAGTATTGAACACTGAAGCTTTCTTT. Translated, it gives CASSLDLAVLNTEAFF.

The chain joins TRBV5-1 to TRBJ2-2; no clear D gene. V was clipped by 0 bases and J by 0 bases, with 6 bases between them. This CDR3 spans 15 amino acids. The V gene's germline CDR1 is SGHRS and CDR2 YFSETQ. In DNA, the CDR3 is TGCGCCAGCAGCTTGGACCGAGCGAACACCGGGGAGCTGTTTTTT. It is translated as CASSLDRANTGELFF. Full variable domain (remainder filled in from reference TRBV5-1 and TRBJ2-2): KAGVTQTPRYLIKTRGQQVTLSCSPISGHRSVSWYQQTPGQGLQFLFEYFSETQRNKGNFPGRFSGRQFSNSRSEMNVSTLELGDSALYLCASSLDRANTGELFFGEGSRLTVL.

In nucleotides, the CDR3 is TGTGCCAGCCTTACGACAGGGGTTGGTCAGCCCCAGCATTTT. Its translation: CASLTTGVGQPQHF. This rearrangement joins TRBV6-5 to TRBJ1-5; 8 nucleotides match TRBD1. The CDR3 totals 14 residues. The germline CDR1 and CDR2 sequences are MNHEY and SVGAGI. V was pared by 8 bases and J by 6 bases, with 9 bases of the junction left unmatched.

The J gene is TRBJ2-7, the V gene TRBV4-3; a possible D gene is TRBD1 (6 bases). Trimming removed 0 bases from V and 4 bases from J, with 10 bases in between. The CDR3 sequence is 14 residues long. Looked up from germline, CDR1 is LGHNA and CDR2 is YSLEER. The CDR3 DNA is TGCGCCAGCAGCCAAGATCGGCAGGGGTACGAGCAGTACTTC. Amino acid sequence: CASSQDRQGYEQYF.

The rearrangement joins TRBV30 to TRBJ2-7, with 11 bases identical to TRBD2. The CDR3 totals 15 residues. Germline loops: CDR1 GTSNPN, CDR2 SVGIG (reference sequence). J was trimmed by 3 bases and V by 7 bases; bases with no gene match: 11. CDR3 coding DNA: TGTGCCTATTTAGGGACTAGCGGAGGGGACTACGAGCAGTACTTC. It encodes CAYLGTSGGDYEQYF. Full variable domain (missing parts from reference TRBV30 and TRBJ2-7): SQTIHQWPATLVQPVGSPLSLECTVEGTSNPNLYWYRQAAGRGLQLLFYSVGIGQISSEVPQNLSASRPQDRQFILSSKKLLLSDSGFYLCAYLGTSGGDYEQYFGPGTRLTVT.

This clone was found once. The chain is built from TRBV4-2 and TRBJ1-6; a possible D gene is TRBD1 (6 bases). Per the germline V gene, CDR1 is LGHNA and CDR2 is YNFKEQ. This CDR3 is built from 16 residues. Trimming left V 3 bases short and J 10 bases short, with 19 bases between. CDR3 DNA sequence: TGTGCCAGCAGCCAGGAGCCGGGGGGCGAGGTCTCACCCCTCCACTTT. This gives the protein CASSQEPGGEVSPLHF.

This sequence joins TRBV9 and TRBJ2-2; D unclear. Germline CDR1 and CDR2: SGDLS and YYNGEE. The length of the CDR3 is 12 residues. V was cut by 7 bases and J by 2 bases, with 6 bases left in between. The CDR3 nucleotides read TGTGCCAGCTCTAGAAACACCGGGGAGCTGTTTTTT. This sequence encodes CASSRNTGELFF.

This rearrangement joins TRBV28 to TRBJ1-1, with D possibly TRBD1 on 5 matching bases. Germline CDR1 and CDR2: MDHEN and SYDVKM. This CDR3 comprises 13 residues. V was clipped by 5 bases and J by 2 bases, with 9 bases between them. The CDR3 sequence is CASSPGFNTEAFF. The CDR3 nucleotides are TGTGCCAGCAGTCCAGGGTTTAACACTGAAGCTTTCTTT.

The chain is built from TRBV7-9 and TRBJ1-2, with 7 bases fitting TRBD1. The CDR3 is made up of 16 amino acids. J was trimmed by 7 bases and V by 5 bases; bases with no gene match: 16. Germline CDR1 and CDR2: SEHNR and FQNEAQ (reference sequence). The CDR3 loop reads CASSERDRGLGIGYTF. Here the CDR3 DNA reads TGTGCCAGCAGCGAACGGGACAGAGGTCTGGGTATTGGCTACACCTTC.

V and J are TRBV11-2 and TRBJ2-1, with TRBD2 identical over 7 bases. With 2 bases clipped from V and 7 bases from J, the junction kept 5 bases outside the gene matches. CDR3 length: 14 amino acids. CDR1 is SGHAT and CDR2 is FQNNGV in the germline V gene. CDR3 in DNA: TGTGCCAGCAGCTTATCTCCCGGGGGGAATGAGCAGTTCTTC. Encoded protein: CASSLSPGGNEQFF.

This chain links TRBV7-6 with TRBJ1-5; 9 nucleotides align to TRBD1. The CDR3 extends over 15 amino acids. J gave up 3 bases and V 6 bases, and 6 bases lay outside the gene matches. From germline, CDR1 is SGHVS and CDR2 FNYEAQ. The CDR3 DNA reads TGTGCCAGCAGTCTGCGGACAGGGGCCAATCAGCCCCAGCATTTT. Its protein is CASSLRTGANQPQHF.

This clone was observed once. The gene calls are TRBV6-2 or TRBV6-3 and TRBJ2-1; 9 nucleotides line up with TRBD1. CDR3 length: 17 amino acids. Germline trimming cut 5 bases from V and 4 bases from J; bases unmatched to any gene: 12. Germline CDR1 and CDR2: MNHEY and SVGEGT. DNA of the CDR3: TGTGCCAGCAGTCGTCCCGGGACAGGGAAGTGGTACAATGAGCAGTTCTTC. This codes for CASSRPGTGKWYNEQFF.

The chain joins TRBV3-1 (or the pseudogene TRBV3-2) to TRBJ1-4; D is uncertain. The CDR3 extends over 15 amino acids. Trimming cost V 1 base and J 6 bases, with 12 bases left between them. The germline V gene has CDR1 LGHDT and CDR2 YNNKEL (reference sequence). This CDR3 is CASSQGYFSDEKLFF. The CDR3 bases are TGTGCCAGCAGCCAAGGCTACTTCTCGGATGAAAAACTGTTTTTT.

CDR3 residues: CASSSTGGGNQPQHF. The CDR3 DNA reads TGTGCCAGCAGTTCCACAGGGGGCGGCAATCAGCCCCAGCATTTT. J is TRBJ1-5 and V is TRBV6-6, with TRBD1 identical over 9 bases. Germline assignment: CDR1 MNHNY and CDR2 SVGAGI (reference sequence). After removal of 4 bases from V and 2 bases from J, the junction contained 3 bases not matched to a gene. The CDR3 covers 15 residues.

The chain employs TRBV11-2 and TRBJ1-5; 9 bases are shared with TRBD1. Trimming removed 6 bases from V and 6 bases from J; junction bases left unmatched: 6. The CDR3 is 14 residues long. Germline V gene data show CDR1 as SGHAT and CDR2 as FQNNGV. Here the CDR3 DNA reads TGTGCCAGCAGTCCCACAGGGGGCGGTCAGCCCCAGCATTTT. It specifies CASSPTGGGQPQHF.

CDR3 in DNA: TGTGCCAGCAGCTTGTCGGTTAACTATGGCTACACCTTC. It specifies CASSLSVNYGYTF. The gene calls are TRBV7-9 and TRBJ1-2; D gene unclear. Trimming pared 3 bases from V and 1 base from J, leaving 6 bases between. CDR1 is SEHNR, CDR2 FQNEAQ, per germline (reference sequence). CDR3 length equals 13 residues.

This chain joins TRBV24-1 and TRBJ2-7, with D unclear. The CDR3 has 14 amino acids. Looked up from germline, CDR1 is KGHDR and CDR2 is SFDVKD. V dropped 4 bases and J dropped 3 bases, with 12 bases sitting between them. This CDR3 is CATSDHRHGYEQYF. As DNA, the CDR3 is TGTGCCACCAGTGACCATCGACACGGCTACGAGCAGTACTTC.

This rearrangement joins TRBV7-9 to TRBJ2-7, with 7 bases fitting TRBD2. Trimming removed 2 bases from V and 5 bases from J; junction bases left unmatched: 3. The V gene's germline CDR1 is SEHNR and CDR2 FQNEAQ (reference sequence). The CDR3 extends over 13 amino acids. The CDR3 nucleotides are TGTGCCAGCAGCTTATGGGGGGGAGACGAGCAGTACTTC. This translates into CASSLWGGDEQYF.

The chain carries TRBV7-3 and TRBJ1-5; a possible D gene is TRBD1 (6 bases). The V gene lost 4 bases and the J gene lost 6 bases, with 16 bases spanning the gap. This CDR3 contains 15 residues. Germline CDR1 and CDR2: SGHTA and FQGTGA. The CDR3 here is CASSSGPGVGQPQHF. In nucleotides, the CDR3 is TGTGCCAGCAGCTCAGGCCCAGGGGTAGGTCAGCCCCAGCATTTT.

Remarks on this clone: Germline is not matched at one junction end, which may reflect a read error. The chain employs TRBV18 and TRBJ1-3; no firm D call. This CDR3 is built from 13 residues. CDR1 and CDR2 from the germline V gene are KGHSH and LQKENI. The CDR3 here is CASPPGAGNTIYF. CDR3 coding DNA: TGTGCCAGCCCACCGGGAGCTGGAAACACCATATATTTT.

The chain is built from TRBV7-2 and TRBJ2-7; 11 nucleotides agree with TRBD2. V was pared by 5 bases and J by 7 bases, with 13 bases of the junction left unmatched. CDR3 length: 16 amino acids. Germline CDR1 and CDR2: SGHTA and FQGNSA. In DNA form, the CDR3 reads TGTGCCAGCAGCCCCTATCATAGCGGGGGGGCGTGGGAGCAGTACTTC. It encodes CASSPYHSGGAWEQYF. The variable domain in full, completed from reference TRBV7-2 and TRBJ2-7, reads GAGVSQSPSNKVTEKGKDVELRCDPISGHTALYWYRQSLGQGLEFLIYFQGNSAPDKSGLPSDRFSAERTGGSVSTLTIQRTQQEDSAVYLCASSPYHSGGAWEQYFGPGTRLTVT.

The V gene is TRBV9, the J gene TRBJ2-1; 9 bases are shared with TRBD1. Germline CDR1 is SGDLS and CDR2 is YYNGEE. The CDR3 has 17 residues. The V gene end was trimmed by 3 bases and the J gene end by 7 bases; junction bases not matched to a gene: 14. CDR3 nucleotide sequence: TGTGCCAGCAGCGCCTTTGGGGGAGGGACAGGGACAAATGAGCAGTTCTTC. This encodes CASSAFGGGTGTNEQFF.